The clone carrying this TCR beta chain was picked up many times. What it binds is unknown. These data come from a study of CD8 T cells in ankylosing spondylitis. Broader study findings: Disease-associated clones were reportedly significantly overrepresented in matched ankylosing spondylitis synovial fluid. The study identified a TCR beta motif of about eight highly homologous variants that appeared characteristic of ankylosing spondylitis blood.

Quantitative 5'-RACE with molecular barcodes produced the TCR beta libraries. MiXCR, run by TCRdb on the 5' RACE reads, gives a single entry per CDR3 protein. The sample comprises some 130,000 distinct CDR3 sequences, about 7% of which are singletons, and around 12% rests with the top ten. CDR3 length equals 14 residues. Germline lookup yields CDR1 SNHLY and CDR2 FYNNEI. The germline V and J ends were trimmed by 3 bases and 7 bases, with 13 bases remaining between them. The rearrangement joins TRBV2 to TRBJ2-1, with D maybe TRBD1 (6 bases). This TCR was sampled from a female donor with ankylosing spondylitis or in good health (not recorded which). Sequencing was performed on blood, either unsorted or a sorted T cell fraction (not recorded which). This CDR3 reads CASSDRGPNNEQFF. The CDR3 nucleotides are TGTGCCAGCAGTGACAGGGGCCCTAATAATGAGCAGTTCTTC.